Sequencing of this T cell receptor beta chain was carried out in a study of identical twins. Study-wide points: Modelling underestimated the level of out-of-frame TCR alpha sharing observed in monozygotic twins.

The CDR3 is made up of 14 amino acids. With 3 bases removed from V and 3 bases from J, the gap between germline ends came to 12 bases. Of note for this clonotype: What it binds is unknown.

Via MiXCR, TCRdb re-called the 5' RACE reads, giving one row per CDR3 protein. The sample lists around 550,000 distinct CDR3 sequences, roughly 15% occurring once. This same sample was also taken into another study, of yellow fever vaccine responses in identical twins. This second study notes: Twins' vaccine T cell responses were reported to seem partly convergent and partly personalized.

The sample comprised CD4+ T cells sorted from blood. The V and J genes are TRBV12-3 or TRBV12-4 and TRBJ2-7, with D hard to call. This TCR was recovered from a woman between 18 and 29 years old in good health. CDR3 bases: TGTGCCAGCAGTTTTTCCCCCAGATACTACGAGCAGTACTTC. Amino acid sequence: CASSFSPRYYEQYF.